This T cell receptor (beta chain) was retrieved from a study of blood T cell repertoires in COVID-19. Study in general: Italy, Spain and the United States were the sources of the convalescent and acute COVID-19 samples. From T cells, B-cell-depleted T cells, or PBMCs came the material, which was cDNA or gDNA.

This clone was seen just once. Per the original data handling: Reference gene primer amplification gave nucleated cell count estimates. Measured with immunoSEQ multiplex PCR; TCRdb has only the in-frame clones, and not every one. Clone size and the V and J calls come from that table; the DNA yielded D and trimming. The table lists 200,000 or so clones, around 82% of them singletons. This CDR3 contains 15 residues. Germline assignment: CDR1 MNHEY and CDR2 SVGAGI. The junction had 5 bases not matched to a gene; V was cut back by 7 bases and J by 0 bases. The V and J genes are TRBV6-5 and TRBJ2-1, with 8 bases lining up with TRBD1. Sequencing was done on a sample of peripheral blood. The origin of this receptor is a woman between 70 and 85 years old with acute or convalescent COVID-19. The CDR3 nucleotides read TGTGCCAGCAACCCCGGACAGGGCTCCTACAATGAGCAGTTCTTC. Translation gives CASNPGQGSYNEQFF.